The present entry profiles one T cell receptor (beta chain) with its context. No antigen is known for it. Amplification of TCR beta CDR3 regions was performed using RNA transcripts as template. A set of HTBI primers served as the primers for a first-round RT-PCR of the TCR CDR3. TCRdb re-called the multiplex PCR reads with MiXCR, one entry per CDR3 protein. The sample has fewer than 700,000 distinct CDR3 sequences, over 15% seen once. The CDR3 runs to 14 residues. The germline V gene has CDR1 LNHDA and CDR2 SQIVND (reference sequence). Between the trimmed V and J ends, which lost 3 bases and 3 bases, there was a span of 12 bases. This record comes from a study of T cells in Graves' hyperthyroidism and ophthalmopathy. Study-level points and caveats: Stable hyperthyroidism and ophthalmopathy were separated using 13 V-J signatures.

The specimen was blood. The TCR comes from a young woman with Graves' ophthalmopathy. V is TRBV19 and J is TRBJ2-7; D possibly matches TRBD1 or TRBD2 (5 bases each). The CDR3 loop reads CASSIEGLSYEQYF. In nucleotides, the CDR3 is TGTGCCAGTAGTATCGAGGGGTTAAGCTACGAGCAGTACTTC. The full variable domain, rest sourced from reference TRBV19 and TRBJ2-7, is DGGITQSPKYLFRKEGQNVTLSCEQNLNHDAMYWYRQDPGQGLRLIYYSQIVNDFQKGDIAEGYSVSREKKESFPLTVTSAQKNPTAFYLCASSIEGLSYEQYFGPGTRLTVT.